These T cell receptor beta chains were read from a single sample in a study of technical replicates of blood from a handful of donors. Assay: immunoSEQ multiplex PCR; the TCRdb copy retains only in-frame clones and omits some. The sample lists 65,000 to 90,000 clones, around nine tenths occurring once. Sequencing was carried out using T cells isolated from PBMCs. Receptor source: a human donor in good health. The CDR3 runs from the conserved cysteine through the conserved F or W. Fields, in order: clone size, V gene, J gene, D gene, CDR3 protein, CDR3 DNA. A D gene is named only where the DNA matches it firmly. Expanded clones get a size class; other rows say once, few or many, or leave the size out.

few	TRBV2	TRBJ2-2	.	CASSEAGGGTGELFF	TGTGCCAGCAGTGAAGCCGGGGGTGGCACCGGGGAGCTGTTTTTT
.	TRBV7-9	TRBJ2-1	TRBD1	CASSPEGQVNEQFF	TGTGCCAGCAGCCCGGAGGGACAGGTCAATGAGCAGTTCTTC
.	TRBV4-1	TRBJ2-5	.	CASSRSGTQYF	TGCGCTAGCAGCCGCTCGGGGACCCAGTACTTC
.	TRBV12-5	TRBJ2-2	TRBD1	CASGLSLGQGADTGELFF	TGTGCTAGTGGTTTGTCTCTGGGACAGGGGGCGGACACCGGGGAGCTGTTTTTT
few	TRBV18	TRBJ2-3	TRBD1	CASSPGTGGPDTQYF	TGTGCCAGCTCACCAGGGACAGGGGGGCCAGATACGCAGTATTTT
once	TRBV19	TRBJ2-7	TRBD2	CASSPGLALYEQYF	TGTGCCAGTAGTCCCGGACTAGCGCTCTACGAGCAGTACTTC
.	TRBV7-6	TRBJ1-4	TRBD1	CASRAGGPNEKLFF	TGTGCCAGCAGGGCAGGGGGCCCTAATGAAAAACTGTTTTTT
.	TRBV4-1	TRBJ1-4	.	CASSQVGGAEKLFF	TGCGCCAGCAGCCAAGTTGGTGGAGCTGAAAAACTGTTTTTT
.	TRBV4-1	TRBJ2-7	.	CASSQDSSDSRSYEQYF	TGCGCCAGCAGCCAAGATTCATCGGACAGCCGATCCTACGAGCAGTACTTC
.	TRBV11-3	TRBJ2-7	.	CASSSREQPYEQYF	TGTGCCAGCAGCTCGCGAGAGCAACCCTACGAGCAGTACTTC
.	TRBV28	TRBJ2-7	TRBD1	CASMTQGLYEQYF	TGTGCCAGCATGACACAGGGGCTATACGAGCAGTACTTC
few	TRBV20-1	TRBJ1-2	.	CSASGENGYTF	TGCAGTGCGTCGGGGGAAAATGGCTACACCTTC
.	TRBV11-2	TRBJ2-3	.	CASSFSPPDTQYF	TGTGCCAGCAGCTTTTCTCCTCCGGATACGCAGTATTTT
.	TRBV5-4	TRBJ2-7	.	CASSPGGQNVYEQYF	TGTGCCAGCAGCCCCGGTGGACAGAATGTCTACGAGCAGTACTTC
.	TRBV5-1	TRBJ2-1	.	CASSLGLVNLQDEQFF	TGCGCCAGCAGCTTGGGATTGGTAAACCTACAGGATGAGCAGTTCTTC
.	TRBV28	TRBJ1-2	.	CASSPGELGYGYTF	TGTGCCAGCAGCCCAGGGGAGTTAGGCTATGGCTACACCTTC
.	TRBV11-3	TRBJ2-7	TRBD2	CASSFLRTRSGYEQYF	TGTGCCAGCAGCTTTCTTAGGACTAGGAGTGGTTACGAGCAGTACTTC
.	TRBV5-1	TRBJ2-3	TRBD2	CASRAGGAEDTQYF	TGCGCCAGCCGAGCGGGGGGGGCCGAGGATACGCAGTATTTT
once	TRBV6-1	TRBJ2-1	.	CASIFPTGFYNEQFF	TGTGCCAGCATATTTCCCACGGGGTTTTACAATGAGCAGTTCTTC
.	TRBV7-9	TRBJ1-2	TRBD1	CASSPGGPYGYTF	TGTGCCAGCAGTCCAGGGGGCCCCTATGGCTACACCTTC
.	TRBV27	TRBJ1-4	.	CASRWTRDEKLFF	TGTGCCAGCAGGTGGACAAGGGATGAAAAACTGTTTTTT
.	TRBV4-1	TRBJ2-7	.	CASRALGGYEQYF	TGCGCCAGCAGGGCTCTAGGGGGCTACGAGCAGTACTTC
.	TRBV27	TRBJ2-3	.	CASRTNTDTQYF	TGTGCCAGCAGAACTAACACAGATACGCAGTATTTT
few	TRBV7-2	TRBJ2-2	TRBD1	CASSFRQGSKGELFF	TGTGCCAGCAGCTTCCGACAGGGGTCAAAGGGGGAGCTGTTTTTT
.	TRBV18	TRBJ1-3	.	CASSPPVRAGNTIYF	TGTGCCAGCTCACCACCGGTCAGGGCTGGAAACACCATATATTTT
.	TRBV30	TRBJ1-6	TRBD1	CAWSVRGGLDNSPLHF	TGTGCCTGGAGTGTACGAGGGGGCTTAGATAATTCACCCCTCCACTTT
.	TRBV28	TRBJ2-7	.	CASRPTGFNEQYF	TGTGCCAGCAGGCCTACAGGGTTCAACGAGCAGTACTTC
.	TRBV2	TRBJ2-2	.	CASAGSGELFF	TGTGCCAGCGCGGGATCCGGGGAGCTGTTTTTT
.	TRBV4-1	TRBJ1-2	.	CASSQEGRGSYGYTF	TGCGCCAGCAGCCAAGAAGGCAGGGGTTCCTATGGCTACACCTTC
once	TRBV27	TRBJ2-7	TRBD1	CASRMTGAYEQYF	TGTGCCAGCAGGATGACAGGGGCCTACGAGCAGTACTTC
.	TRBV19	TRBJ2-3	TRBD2	CASSSLGLAGGPSTDTQYF	TGTGCCAGTAGCTCCCTAGGACTAGCGGGAGGGCCGAGCACAGATACGCAGTATTTT
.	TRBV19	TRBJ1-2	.	CASSYRPGAHLYGYTF	TGTGCCAGTAGTTACCGTCCAGGCGCCCACCTCTATGGCTACACCTTC
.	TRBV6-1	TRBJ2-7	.	CASSEVEGLRPLKGEQYF	TGTGCCAGCAGTGAAGTAGAGGGATTGAGGCCGCTCAAGGGCGAGCAGTACTTC
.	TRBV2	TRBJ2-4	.	CASSDQNIQYF	TGTGCCAGCAGTGACCAGAACATTCAGTACTTC
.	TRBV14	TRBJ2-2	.	CASSQDPTGELFF	TGTGCCAGCAGCCAAGATCCGACCGGGGAGCTGTTTTTT
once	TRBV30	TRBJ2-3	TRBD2	CAWSNLAGTDTQYF	TGTGCCTGGAGTAACCTAGCGGGCACAGATACGCAGTATTTT
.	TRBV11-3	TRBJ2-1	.	CASSLSGDNEQFF	TGTGCCAGCAGCTTATCGGGAGACAATGAGCAGTTCTTC